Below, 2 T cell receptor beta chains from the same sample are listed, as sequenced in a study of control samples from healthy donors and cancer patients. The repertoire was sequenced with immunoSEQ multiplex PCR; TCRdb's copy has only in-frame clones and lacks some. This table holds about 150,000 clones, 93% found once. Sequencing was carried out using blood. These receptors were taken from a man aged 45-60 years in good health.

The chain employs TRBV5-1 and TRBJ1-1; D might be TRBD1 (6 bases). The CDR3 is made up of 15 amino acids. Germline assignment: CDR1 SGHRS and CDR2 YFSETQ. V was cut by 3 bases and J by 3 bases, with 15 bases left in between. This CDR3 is CASSYRVRTDTEAFF. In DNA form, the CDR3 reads TGCGCCAGCAGCTACAGGGTTCGTACGGACACTGAAGCTTTCTTT.

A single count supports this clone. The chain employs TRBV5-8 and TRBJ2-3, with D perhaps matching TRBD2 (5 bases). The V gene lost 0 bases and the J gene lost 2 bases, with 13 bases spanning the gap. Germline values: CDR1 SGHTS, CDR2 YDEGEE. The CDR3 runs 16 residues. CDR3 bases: TGTGCCAGCAGCTTGGGGCAGTCGAGGGTCACAGATACGCAGTATTTT. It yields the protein CASSLGQSRVTDTQYF.